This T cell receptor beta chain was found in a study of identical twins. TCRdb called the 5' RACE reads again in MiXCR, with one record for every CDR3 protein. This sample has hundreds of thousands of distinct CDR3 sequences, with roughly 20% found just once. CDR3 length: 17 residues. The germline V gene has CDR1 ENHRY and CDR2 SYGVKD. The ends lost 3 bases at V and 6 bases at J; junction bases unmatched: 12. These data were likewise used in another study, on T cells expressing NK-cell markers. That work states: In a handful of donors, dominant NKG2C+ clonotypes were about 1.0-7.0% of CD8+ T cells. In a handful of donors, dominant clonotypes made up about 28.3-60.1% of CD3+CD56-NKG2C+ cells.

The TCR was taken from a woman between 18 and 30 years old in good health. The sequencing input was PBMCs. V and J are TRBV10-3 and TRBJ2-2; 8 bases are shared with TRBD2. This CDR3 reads CAISDVNTGGPSGELFF. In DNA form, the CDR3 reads TGTGCCATCAGTGACGTCAATACGGGAGGGCCGTCCGGGGAGCTGTTTTTT.